This T cell receptor beta chain comes out of a study of patients and donors after allogeneic stem cell transplantation. Germline V gene data show CDR1 as MNHEY and CDR2 as SVGAGI. The CDR3 is 14 residues long. Trimming removed 2 bases from V and 8 bases from J; junction bases left unmatched: 4. This clonotype was seen more than once but under ten times. TCRdb redid the calling of the RT-PCR reads with MiXCR, one entry per CDR3 protein. The data show 200,000 to 250,000 distinct CDR3 sequences, with 12% to 15% seen just once and around a tenth held by the top ten. This chain connects TRBV6-5 to TRBJ1-5; TRBD1 matches 9 bases. Sequenced input: blood, either unsorted or a sorted T cell fraction (not recorded which). The source of this sequence is a human donor who was either an allogeneic HSCT recipient or a stem cell or donor lymphocyte infusion donor (not recorded which). It is not recorded whose cells these are; they may come from a transplant donor. The CDR3 region is CASSYGTGREPQHF. DNA of the CDR3: TGTGCCAGCAGTTACGGGACAGGGAGGGAGCCCCAGCATTTT.